The 8 T cell receptor beta chains listed next were all sequenced from one sample in a study of identical twins. TCRdb re-called the 5' RACE reads with MiXCR, one entry per CDR3 protein. The data hold roughly 230,000 distinct CDR3 sequences, with about 8.9% observed a single time. The same data also went into a second study, on yellow fever vaccine responses in identical twins.

Sequencing input: CD8+ T cells sorted from blood. These receptors were obtained from a woman between 18 and 29 years old in good health.

This clonotype was seen ten or more times. The chain carries TRBV12-3 or TRBV12-4 and TRBJ1-5, with D possibly being TRBD1 (6 bases). The CDR3 runs to 17 residues. V shed 5 bases and J shed 7 bases, with 24 bases lying between them. This CDR3 reads CASSRPREGVPGQPQHF. CDR3 coding DNA: TGTGCCAGCAGTCGCCCTAGGGAGGGGGTCCCGGGGCAGCCCCAGCATTTT.

A few counts support this clonotype. The chain combines TRBV6-1 with TRBJ1-1; D ambiguous. Between the trimmed V and J ends, which lost 7 bases and 4 bases, there was a span of 16 bases. Germline assignment: CDR1 MNHNS and CDR2 SASEGT. The CDR3 contains 14 residues. The CDR3: CASTQDSVRTEAFF. The CDR3 DNA is TGTGCCAGCACCCAGGATTCGGTACGCACTGAAGCTTTCTTT.

This clonotype was recorded many times. The rearrangement uses TRBV20-1 and TRBJ2-7; TRBD1 matches 7 bases. Germline V gives CDR1 DFQATT, CDR2 SNEGSKA (reference sequence). The CDR3 covers 13 residues. V gave up 7 bases and J gave up 2 bases; unmatched junction bases: 8. The CDR3 reads CSGRDRVAYEQYF. CDR3 in DNA: TGCAGTGGGAGAGACAGGGTCGCCTACGAGCAGTACTTC.

This clonotype was found a few times. One end of the junction fails to match germline, which may point to a read error. V is TRBV7-7 and J is TRBJ2-5; possible D gene TRBD2, 6 bases. The CDR3 has 17 residues. Germline loops: CDR1 SSHAT, CDR2 FNYEAQ (reference sequence). The CDR3, as DNA: TGTGCTAGCAGCTTAGCCCCTAGCGCGGGTTTACAAGAGACCCAGTACTTC. This codes for CASSLAPSAGLQETQYF.

The sample holds many counts of this clonotype. This chain connects TRBV4-2 to TRBJ2-5; 10 bases are shared with TRBD2. Germline CDR1 LGHNA, CDR2 YNFKEQ. V lost 0 bases, J lost 2 bases, and 6 bases stayed unmatched. This CDR3 is built from 17 residues. The DNA of the CDR3 is TGTGCCAGCAGCCAAGAGCGGTTAGCGGGGGGACAAGAGACCCAGTACTTC. This gives the protein CASSQERLAGGQETQYF.

The chain employs TRBV6-2 or TRBV6-3 and TRBJ2-7, with 8 bases matching TRBD1. V gave up 2 bases and J gave up 2 bases; unmatched junction bases: 5. The germline V gene has CDR1 MNHEY and CDR2 SVGEGT. The CDR3 loop spans 15 amino acids. The CDR3 sequence: CASSYGQGEAYEQYF. The CDR3, as DNA: TGTGCCAGCAGTTACGGACAGGGTGAGGCCTACGAGCAGTACTTC.

This clonotype was counted a few times. The chain recombines TRBV10-3 with TRBJ2-2; D remains unclear. Deletions cut 2 bases from V and 5 bases from J, with 3 bases between. The CDR3 is 12 amino acids. Germline values: CDR1 ENHRY, CDR2 SYGVKD. CDR3 nucleotides: TGTGCCATCAGTGAGGGAACCGGGGAGCTGTTTTTT. It encodes CAISEGTGELFF.

This chain joins TRBV24-1 and TRBJ2-3, with D tentatively TRBD1 (6 bases). The ends were cut back, 8 bases at V and 5 bases at J, with 13 bases in the middle. Germline values: CDR1 KGHDR, CDR2 SFDVKD. The CDR3 loop spans 13 amino acids. CDR3 DNA sequence: TGTGCCACCAACGAGGGGGTCCAAGATACGCAGTATTTT. Protein: CATNEGVQDTQYF.